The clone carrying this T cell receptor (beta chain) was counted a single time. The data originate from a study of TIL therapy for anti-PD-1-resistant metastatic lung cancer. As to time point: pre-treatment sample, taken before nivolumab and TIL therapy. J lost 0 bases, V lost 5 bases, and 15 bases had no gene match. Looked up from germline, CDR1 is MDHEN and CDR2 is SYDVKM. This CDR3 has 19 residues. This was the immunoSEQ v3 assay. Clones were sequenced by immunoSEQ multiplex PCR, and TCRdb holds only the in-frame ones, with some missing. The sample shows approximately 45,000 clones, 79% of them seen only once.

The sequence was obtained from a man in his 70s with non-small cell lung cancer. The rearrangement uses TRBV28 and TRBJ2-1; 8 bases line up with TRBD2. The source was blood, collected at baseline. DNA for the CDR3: TGTGCCAGCAGTCCCCGGGGGGGGCGGGAAATTCTCTCCTACAATGAGCAGTTCTTC. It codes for CASSPRGGREILSYNEQFF.